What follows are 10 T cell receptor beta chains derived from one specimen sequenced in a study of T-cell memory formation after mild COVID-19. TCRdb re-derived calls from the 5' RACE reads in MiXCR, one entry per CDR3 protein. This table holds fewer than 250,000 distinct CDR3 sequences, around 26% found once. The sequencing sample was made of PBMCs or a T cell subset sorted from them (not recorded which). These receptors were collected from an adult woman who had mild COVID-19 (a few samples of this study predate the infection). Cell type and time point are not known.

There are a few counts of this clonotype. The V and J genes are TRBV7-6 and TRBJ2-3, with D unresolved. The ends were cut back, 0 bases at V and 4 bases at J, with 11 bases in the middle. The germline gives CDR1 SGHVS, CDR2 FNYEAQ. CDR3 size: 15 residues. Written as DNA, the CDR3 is TGTGCCAGCAGCTTAGCCCCCGACCCCCCAGATACGCAGTATTTT. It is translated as CASSLAPDPPDTQYF.

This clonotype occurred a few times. The CDR3 region is CASRARDRRNTEAFF. For the CDR3, the DNA is TGTGCCAGCAGAGCACGGGACAGGCGGAACACTGAAGCTTTCTTT. This chain links TRBV12-3 or TRBV12-4 with TRBJ1-1; 8 bases map to TRBD1. The CDR3 extends over 15 amino acids. Germline trimming cut 6 bases from V and 1 base from J; bases unmatched to any gene: 7.

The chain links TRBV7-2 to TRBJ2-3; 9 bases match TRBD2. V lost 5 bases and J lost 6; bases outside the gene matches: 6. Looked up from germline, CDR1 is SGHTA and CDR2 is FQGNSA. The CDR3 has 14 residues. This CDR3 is CASSGLAGADTQYF. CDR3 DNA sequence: TGTGCCAGCAGCGGGTTAGCGGGAGCGGATACGCAGTATTTT.

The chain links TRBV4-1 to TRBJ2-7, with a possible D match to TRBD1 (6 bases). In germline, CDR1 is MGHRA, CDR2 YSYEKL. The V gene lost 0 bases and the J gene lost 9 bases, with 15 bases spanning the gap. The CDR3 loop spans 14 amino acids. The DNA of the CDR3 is TGCGCCAGCAGCCAAGATTCCAGACAGGTCGGGCAGTACTTC. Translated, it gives CASSQDSRQVGQYF.

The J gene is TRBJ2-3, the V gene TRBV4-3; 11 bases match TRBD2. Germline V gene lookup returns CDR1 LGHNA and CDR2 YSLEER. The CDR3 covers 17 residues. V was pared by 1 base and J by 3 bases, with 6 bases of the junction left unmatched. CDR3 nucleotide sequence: TGCGCCAGCAGCCAAGGATCCTCTAGCGGGGGGACAGATACGCAGTATTTT. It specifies CASSQGSSSGGTDTQYF.

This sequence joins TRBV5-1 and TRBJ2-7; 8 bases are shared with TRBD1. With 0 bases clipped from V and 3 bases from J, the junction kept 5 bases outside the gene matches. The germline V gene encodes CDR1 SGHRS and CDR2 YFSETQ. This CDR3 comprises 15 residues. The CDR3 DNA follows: TGCGCCAGCAGCTTGGTGGGGACAGGATACTACGAGCAGTACTTC. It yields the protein CASSLVGTGYYEQYF.

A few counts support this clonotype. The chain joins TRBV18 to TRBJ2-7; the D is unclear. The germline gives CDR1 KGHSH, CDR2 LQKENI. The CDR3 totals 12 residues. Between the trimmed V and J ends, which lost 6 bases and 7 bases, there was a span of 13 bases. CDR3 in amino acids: CASSHGRREQYF. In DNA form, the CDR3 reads TGTGCCAGCTCCCACGGGCGTCGGGAGCAGTACTTC.

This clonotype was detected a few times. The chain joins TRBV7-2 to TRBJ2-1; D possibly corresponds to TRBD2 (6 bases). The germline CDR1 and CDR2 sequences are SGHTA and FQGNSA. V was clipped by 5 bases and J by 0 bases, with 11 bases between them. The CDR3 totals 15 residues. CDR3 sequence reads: CASSTGLVSYNEQFF. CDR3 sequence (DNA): TGTGCCAGCAGCACGGGACTTGTCTCCTACAATGAGCAGTTCTTC.

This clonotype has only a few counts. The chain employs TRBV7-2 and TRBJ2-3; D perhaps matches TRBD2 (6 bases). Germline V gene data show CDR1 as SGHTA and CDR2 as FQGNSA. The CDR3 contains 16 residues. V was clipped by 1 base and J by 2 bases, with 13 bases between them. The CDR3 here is CASSLGRGLLTDTQYF. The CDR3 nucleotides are TGTGCCAGCAGCTTAGGGAGGGGTTTACTCACAGATACGCAGTATTTT.

CDR3 protein: CASSDKIRDRAYEQYF. The CDR3 nucleotides read TGCGCCAGCAGCGATAAAATCCGGGACAGGGCTTACGAGCAGTACTTC. The chain is built from TRBV5-1 and TRBJ2-7, with TRBD1 matching 9 bases. Unmatched junction bases numbered 12, after V lost 4 bases and J lost 4 bases. Germline CDR1 and CDR2: SGHRS and YFSETQ. This CDR3 region has 16 residues. The full variable domain, its missing parts supplied by reference TRBV5-1 and TRBJ2-7, is KAGVTQTPRYLIKTRGQQVTLSCSPISGHRSVSWYQQTPGQGLQFLFEYFSETQRNKGNFPGRFSGRQFSNSRSEMNVSTLELGDSALYLCASSDKIRDRAYEQYFGPGTRLTVT.